One and the same sample provided the 3 T cell receptor beta chains below, sequenced in a study of identical twins. From the 5' RACE reads, TCRdb called clonotypes with MiXCR, one entry per CDR3 protein. The repertoire consists of 500,000 to 550,000 distinct CDR3 sequences, with around 24% occurring once and the leading ten covering 0.4% to 0.6%. Another study also made use of these data, one on yellow fever vaccine responses in identical twins.

Material: CD4+ T cells sorted from blood. The source of these receptors is a woman between 18 and 29 years old in good health.

This rearrangement joins TRBV3-1 to TRBJ2-5; D not certain. The germline V gene encodes CDR1 LGHDT and CDR2 YNNKEL (reference sequence). This CDR3 has 14 amino acids. V lost 0 bases to trimming and J lost 2 bases, with 7 bases between them. CDR3 DNA sequence: TGTGCCAGCAGCCAAGATGCTGCACAAGAGACCCAGTACTTC. It specifies CASSQDAAQETQYF.

The V gene is TRBV6-5, the J gene TRBJ1-1; D is perhaps TRBD1 (6 bases). Trimming shortened V by 4 bases and J by 2 bases, and 14 bases separated the two germline ends. The CDR3 consists of 15 residues. Looked up from germline, CDR1 is MNHEY and CDR2 is SVGAGI. DNA for the CDR3: TGTGCCAGCAGTTCCAGGGGACATATAAACACTGAAGCTTTCTTT. Its translation is CASSSRGHINTEAFF.

This chain links TRBV7-8 with TRBJ2-5; a possible D gene is TRBD2 (5 bases). There are 17 residues in the CDR3. Trimming removed 6 bases from V and 5 bases from J, with 25 bases in between. Per germline, CDR1 SGHVS and CDR2 FQNEAQ. The CDR3 bases are TGTGCCAGCAGATACACCAGCGGTAGGGAAGTCCGGGAGACCCAGTACTTC. Protein: CASRYTSGREVRETQYF.